These 18 T cell receptor beta chains were sequenced from one sample in a study of T cell responses to AZD1222 COVID-19 vaccine. The assay was immunoSEQ multiplex PCR, and TCRdb's table has in-frame clones only and misses some. The repertoire holds more than 120,000 clones, with around 90% as singletons. Material: peripheral blood, obtained 28 days after the second AZD1222 dose. The receptors originated from an adult who received the AZD1222 COVID-19 vaccine.

This chain joins TRBV15 and TRBJ1-2, with TRBD1 as a possible D gene (6 bases). This CDR3 region has 17 residues. V was clipped by 0 bases and J by 1 base, with 15 bases between them. In germline, CDR1 is LNHNV, CDR2 YYDKDF (reference sequence). CDR3 nucleotides: TGTGCCACCAGCAGAGATCTCGGACAGACCCATAACTATGGCTACACCTTC. It specifies CATSRDLGQTHNYGYTF.

V gene TRBV10-3 combines with J gene TRBJ2-6; TRBD1 might be the D (6 bases). V was pared by 6 bases and J by 4 bases, with 13 bases between. The germline V gene encodes CDR1 ENHRY and CDR2 SYGVKD. This CDR3 is 15 amino acids long. CDR3 sequence reads: CAISEGHCGANVLTF. As DNA, the CDR3 is TGTGCCATCAGCGAGGGACATTGCGGGGCCAACGTCCTGACTTTC.

The chain couples TRBV23-1 to TRBJ2-7; 10 nucleotides line up with TRBD1. TRBV23-1 is recorded as an ORF, its role being uncertain. The ends lost 11 bases at V and 2 bases at J; junction bases unmatched: 9. The CDR3 totals 14 residues. CDR3: CAGKDRGDPYEQYF. CDR3 nucleotide sequence: TGCGCCGGCAAGGACAGGGGGGATCCCTACGAGCAGTACTTC.

The rearrangement links TRBV12-5 to TRBJ2-5; D is unresolved. Germline CDR1 reads LGHNT; CDR2 reads FRNRAP. The CDR3 covers 14 residues. V lost 4 bases and J lost 0, with 9 bases in between. Written as DNA, the CDR3 is TGTGCTAGTGGTTCCTCGGACCACCAAGAGACCCAGTACTTC. It is translated as CASGSSDHQETQYF. The full variable domain, its missing parts supplied by reference TRBV12-5 and TRBJ2-5, is DARVTQTPRHKVTEMGQEVTMRCQPILGHNTVFWYRQTMMQGLELLAYFRNRAPLDDSGMPKDRFSAEMPDATLATLKIQPSEPRDSAVYFCASGSSDHQETQYFGPGTRLLVL.

The gene calls are TRBV9 and TRBJ1-2; a possible D gene is TRBD1 (6 bases). This CDR3 has 15 amino acids. The germline V gene encodes CDR1 SGDLS and CDR2 YYNGEE. V was trimmed by 4 bases and J by 8 bases, leaving 21 bases between them. The chain's CDR3 is CASSPRDTKVGGYTF. CDR3 bases: TGTGCCAGCAGCCCCCGGGACACAAAGGTGGGGGGCTACACCTTC.

The V call is TRBV13, the J call TRBJ2-2, with a tentative D call TRBD1 (5 bases). The CDR3 has 16 residues. The germline V gene has CDR1 PRHDT and CDR2 FYEKMQ (reference sequence). The ends were cut back, 2 bases at V and 4 bases at J, with 14 bases in the middle. CDR3 bases: TGTGCCAGCAGCTTAACTTCGGACATTCCCACCGGGGAGCTGTTTTTT. Protein sequence: CASSLTSDIPTGELFF.

This sequence joins TRBV28 and TRBJ2-1; D not resolved. Germline-derived CDR1 and CDR2 are MDHEN and SYDVKM. This CDR3 comprises 16 residues. V lost 2 bases to trimming and J lost 0 bases, with 11 bases between them. CDR3 protein: CASSLTRRSSYNEQFF. CDR3 nucleotide sequence: TGTGCCAGCAGTTTAACCCGACGGAGCTCCTACAATGAGCAGTTCTTC. Variable domain in full (rest from reference TRBV28 and TRBJ2-1): DVKVTQSSRYLVKRTGEKVFLECVQDMDHENMFWYRQDPGLGLRLIYFSYDVKMKEKGDIPEGYSVSREKKERFSLILESASTNQTSMYLCASSLTRRSSYNEQFFGPGTRLTVL.

The chain links TRBV6-6 to TRBJ2-1; TRBD1 agrees at 10 bases. Germline CDR1 and CDR2: MNHNY and SVGAGI (reference sequence). With 6 bases clipped from V and 9 bases from J, the junction kept 8 bases outside the gene matches. This CDR3 is 14 amino acids long. CDR3 sequence: CASRPGQGQGEQFF. The CDR3 region has the DNA TGTGCCAGCAGACCGGGACAGGGGCAGGGTGAGCAGTTCTTC.

The chain combines TRBV19 with TRBJ2-3, with 9 bases aligning to TRBD2. The length of the CDR3 is 14 residues. The V segment lost 5 bases and the J segment 4 bases; nucleotides outside the gene matches: 4. The germline CDR1 and CDR2 sequences are LNHDA and SQIVND (reference sequence). CDR3 sequence: CASSRLAGPDTQYF. The CDR3 coding sequence is TGTGCCAGTAGTCGCCTAGCGGGACCAGATACGCAGTATTTT.

The chain is built from TRBV27 and TRBJ1-2; no definite D call. The germline gives CDR1 MNHEY, CDR2 SMNVEV (reference sequence). The CDR3 extends over 10 amino acids. CDR3 region: CKQRQYGYTF. The CDR3 coding sequence is TGTAAACAAAGGCAGTATGGCTACACCTTC.

The chain is built from TRBV28 and TRBJ1-1; the D is unclear. The CDR3 is made up of 11 amino acids. Germline assignment: CDR1 MDHEN and CDR2 SYDVKM. V lost 6 bases, J lost 10 bases, and 12 bases lay in between. CDR3 sequence reads: CASSPGSGAFF. CDR3 nucleotide sequence: TGTGCCAGCAGCCCGGGGTCAGGAGCTTTCTTT.

This chain links TRBV4-3 with TRBJ2-7, with D unclear. Germline CDR1 LGHNA, CDR2 YSLEER. This CDR3 contains 13 residues. V gave up 3 bases and J gave up 2 bases, with 8 bases separating them. The CDR3 nucleotides are TGCGCCAGCAGCCACAGCGCTACCTACGAGCAGTACTTC. This translates into CASSHSATYEQYF.

V is TRBV14 and J is TRBJ2-1, with 9 bases lining up with TRBD2. Trimming removed 1 base from V and 4 bases from J; junction bases left unmatched: 2. The germline V gene has CDR1 SGHDN and CDR2 FVKESK. The CDR3 has 15 residues. This chain's CDR3 is CASSQALAGYNEQFF. The DNA of the CDR3 is TGTGCCAGCAGCCAAGCCCTAGCGGGATACAATGAGCAGTTCTTC.

The chain carries TRBV24-1 and TRBJ1-4, with D possibly matching TRBD1 (5 bases). The V end lost 3 bases, the J end lost 6 bases, and 16 bases lay between the germline ends. Germline CDR1 reads KGHDR; CDR2 reads SFDVKD. CDR3 length equals 16 residues. CDR3 in amino acids: CATSDTTASSHEKLFF. CDR3 nucleotides: TGTGCCACCAGTGATACGACAGCTTCTTCTCATGAAAAACTGTTTTTT.

V and J are TRBV6-2 or TRBV6-3 and TRBJ2-5; tentative D call: TRBD1 (6 bases). The CDR3 runs to 18 residues. From germline, CDR1 is MNHEY and CDR2 SVGEGT. V shed 2 bases and J shed 0 bases, with 19 bases lying between them. CDR3 protein: CASSYRIYSQGHQETQYF. Here the CDR3 DNA reads TGTGCCAGCAGTTACCGGATTTATTCACAGGGACACCAAGAGACCCAGTACTTC.

The J gene is TRBJ2-3, the V gene TRBV11-2; D unresolved. The germline gives CDR1 SGHAT, CDR2 FQNNGV. The CDR3 has 14 residues. V dropped 0 bases and J dropped 6 bases, with 10 bases sitting between them. The CDR3 nucleotides are TGTGCCAGCAGCTTAGATCCCGTCGAGGATACGCAGTATTTT. It is translated as CASSLDPVEDTQYF.

This chain joins TRBV11-2 and TRBJ1-1; 7 bases match TRBD1. Per germline, CDR1 SGHAT and CDR2 FQNNGV. The CDR3 loop spans 13 amino acids. Losses at the gene ends were 5 bases for V and 2 bases for J; bases not matched to a gene: 2. CDR3 nucleotides: TGTGCCAGCAGCCAGGGGGTAAACACTGAAGCTTTCTTT. Translated, it gives CASSQGVNTEAFF.

As concerns this clone: At the DNA level, this CDR3 is encoded by other sequences in the same sample as well. V is TRBV19 and J is TRBJ1-2; no reliable D call. V gave up 3 bases and J gave up 2 bases, with 1 base separating them. The germline V gene encodes CDR1 LNHDA and CDR2 SQIVND (reference sequence). This CDR3 is 11 amino acids long. The CDR3 here is CASSINYGYTF. CDR3 nucleotide sequence: TGTGCCAGTAGTATCAACTATGGCTACACCTTC.